This TCR beta chain is from a study of Ad26.COV2.S vaccination and SARS-CoV-2 variants. Study in general: Into the muscle, Ad26.COV2.S was dosed once or twice, 56 days apart.

The study's findings and limits: Placebo and vaccine recipients had non-spike TCR breadth that was similar. Analytic work on TCR breadth and depth might have understated the full extent of total T cell responses.

V dropped 7 bases and J dropped 2 bases, with 16 bases sitting between them. This CDR3 is built from 15 residues. The V gene's germline CDR1 is LGHNT and CDR2 FRNRAP. Repertoires were generated with immunoSEQ multiplex PCR, while TCRdb's copy carries only in-frame clones and drops some. The sample records 380,000 or so clones, around 82% being singletons. The treatment is: some 20 received Ad26.COV2.S at low or high dose, single or two shots; roughly 5 received placebo; per-sample allocation not given. Collection of samples fell on day 63 after the first vaccine or placebo injection. At a Boston site, the person donating was an adult of 18-55 years. On this clone: Its antigen is undetermined.

Sequenced here: peripheral blood, sampled in a trial of Ad26.COV2.S vaccine versus placebo. The chain employs TRBV12-5 and TRBJ2-3; D may be TRBD1 (5 bases). The clonotype was recovered from a person between 18 and 65 years old who received the Ad26.COV2.S COVID-19 vaccine or a placebo. Written as DNA, the CDR3 is TGTGCTAGTGTTCCCCAGGGTTCCCTCACAGATACGCAGTATTTT. It specifies CASVPQGSLTDTQYF.